Listed here are 28 T cell receptor beta chains from one sample, sequenced in a study of metastatic and nonmetastatic thyroid tumors. TCRdb re-analyzed the PCR reads using MiXCR. The sample lists about 35,000 clones; about 29% were seen once. Every patient was untreated before thyroid surgery. Sequenced sample: blood. These TCRs come from a female donor with papillary thyroid cancer or a benign thyroid nodule (not recorded which). Some clones in this sample may be carry-over from other donors' samples.

The rearrangement uses TRBV12-3 or TRBV12-4 and TRBJ2-5; 12 positions agree with TRBD2. The CDR3 consists of 16 residues. The V gene end was trimmed by 6 bases and the J gene end by 5 bases; junction bases not matched to a gene: 10. The CDR3 is CASSFSSGRGGETQYF. The CDR3 region has the DNA TGTGCCAGCAGCTTTTCTAGCGGGAGGGGGGGGGAGACCCAGTACTTC.

A word on this clone: An end of the junction differs from the germline gene, which may be a read error. J is TRBJ1-5 and V is TRBV12-3 or TRBV12-4; D is uncertain. There are 14 residues in the CDR3. CDR3 nucleotide sequence: TGTGACAGCAGTTTAGCGCGGGATAGTCGGCCCCAGCATTTT. Translating it yields CDSSLARDSRPQHF.

V is TRBV6-4 and J is TRBJ1-1; TRBD1 matches at 8 bases. CDR1 MRHNA and CDR2 SNTAGT come from the germline V gene. The CDR3 extends over 14 amino acids. V shed 5 bases and J 7 bases; nucleotides not matched to a gene: 9. The CDR3 sequence: CASSQGAPRGEAFF. The CDR3 DNA is TGTGCCAGCAGTCAGGGGGCCCCTCGTGGTGAAGCTTTCTTT.

This clone was observed many times. The chain combines TRBV19 with TRBJ2-1, with D hard to call. This CDR3 is built from 17 residues. Germline CDR1 and CDR2: LNHDA and SQIVND (reference sequence). V lost 0 bases to trimming and J lost 0 bases, with 12 bases between them. CDR3 bases: TGTGCCAGTAGTATAGATCAGGAACAGAGCTCCTACAATGAGCAGTTCTTC. Translated, it gives CASSIDQEQSSYNEQFF.

This clone occurred many times. The CDR3 protein is CASSIFFGDTQYF. The DNA for the CDR3 is TGTGCCAGTAGTATTTTCTTCGGGGATACGCAGTATTTT. The chain uses TRBV19 and TRBJ2-3; no clear D. This CDR3 is built from 13 residues. CDR1 is LNHDA and CDR2 is SQIVND in the germline V gene (reference sequence). Trimming cost V 3 bases and J 6 bases, with 10 bases left between them. The full variable domain, in which reference TRBV19 and TRBJ2-3 provide the parts outside the CDR3, is DGGITQSPKYLFRKEGQNVTLSCEQNLNHDAMYWYRQDPGQGLRLIYYSQIVNDFQKGDIAEGYSVSREKKESFPLTVTSAQKNPTAFYLCASSIFFGDTQYFGPGTRLTVL.

This clone was counted a single time. This chain uses TRBV2 with TRBJ2-7; 14 bases agree with TRBD2. V was clipped by 4 bases and J by 6 bases; unmatched bases: 8. Germline CDR1 SNHLY, CDR2 FYNNEI. The CDR3 loop spans 16 amino acids. CDR3 amino acids: CASSGGLAGVVFEQYF. CDR3 coding DNA: TGTGCCAGCAGTGGGGGACTAGCGGGAGTGGTGTTCGAGCAGTACTTC.

The sample holds a few counts of this clone. V gene TRBV6-2 or TRBV6-3 combines with J gene TRBJ2-7; unclear D gene. Germline-derived CDR1 and CDR2 are MNHEY and SVGEGT. CDR3 length: 14 residues. The V end lost 9 bases, the J end lost 4 bases, and 19 bases lay between the germline ends. CDR3 residues: CASDSLLSPYEQYF. CDR3 bases: TGTGCCAGTGATAGTCTCCTTTCTCCGTACGAGCAGTACTTC.

The chain uses TRBV19 and TRBJ1-1; 8 nucleotides line up with TRBD1. This CDR3 has 15 residues. Germline CDR1 and CDR2: LNHDA and SQIVND (reference sequence). The trim removed 3 bases at V and 0 bases at J, leaving 3 bases unmatched. Written as DNA, the CDR3 is TGTGCCAGTAGTATCCGGGGACAGGTGAACACTGAAGCTTTCTTT. This encodes CASSIRGQVNTEAFF.

The chain carries TRBV2 and TRBJ2-1; 14 bases are shared with TRBD2. CDR1 is SNHLY and CDR2 is FYNNEI in the germline V gene. The CDR3 has 17 amino acids. The junction had 6 bases not matched to a gene; V was cut back by 1 base and J by 7 bases. The CDR3 coding sequence is TGTGCCAGCAGTGAAGAGGGACTAGCGGGGGCCCTTAATGAGCAGTTCTTC. As protein: CASSEEGLAGALNEQFF.

V usage is TRBV2 and J usage is TRBJ2-7; possibly TRBD1 for D (6 bases). CDR3 length: 16 residues. The V and J ends lost 0 bases and 2 bases respectively, with 14 bases between them. Looked up from germline, CDR1 is SNHLY and CDR2 is FYNNEI. CDR3 coding DNA: TGTGCCAGCAGTGAAGCGCTTCCAGGGACAACCTACGAGCAGTACTTC. The encoded protein is CASSEALPGTTYEQYF.

This clone occurred many times. The chain combines TRBV6-5 with TRBJ2-2; D may match TRBD1 or TRBD2 (5 bases each). V lost 2 bases to trimming and J lost 7 bases, with 17 bases between them. Germline CDR1 reads MNHEY; CDR2 reads SVGAGI. The CDR3 sequence is 16 residues long. CDR3 in amino acids: CASSYDPYGANGELFF. DNA for the CDR3: TGTGCCAGCAGTTACGACCCGTACGGGGCGAACGGGGAGCTGTTTTTT.

This clone was found many times. This sequence joins TRBV6-1 and TRBJ2-1, with D perhaps matching TRBD2 (6 bases). CDR3 length equals 14 residues. CDR1 and CDR2 from the germline V gene are MNHNS and SASEGT. Deletions cut 6 bases from V and 1 base from J, with 10 bases between. In nucleotides, the CDR3 is TGTGCCAGCAGGCGGGGCACTTCCTACAATGAGCAGTTCTTC. Amino acids: CASRRGTSYNEQFF.

At least ten counts were recorded for this clone. The V and J genes are TRBV20-1 and TRBJ1-4; D might be TRBD1 (6 bases). V lost 2 bases and J lost 7, with 20 bases in between. The CDR3 is 16 amino acids. Germline V CDR1 and CDR2: DFQATT, SNEGSKA (reference sequence). This CDR3 is CSARPLEEGGVEKLFF. In nucleotides, the CDR3 is TGCAGTGCTAGACCCCTAGAGGAAGGGGGAGTTGAAAAACTGTTTTTT.

This clone was seen only a few times. This rearrangement joins TRBV6-1 to TRBJ1-2, with 9 bases lining up with TRBD1. This CDR3 has 14 amino acids. The germline CDR1 and CDR2 sequences are MNHNS and SASEGT. J gave up 7 bases and V 8 bases, and 11 bases lay outside the gene matches. CDR3: CASATGGEVRGYTF. The CDR3 DNA sequence: TGTGCCAGCGCCACAGGGGGCGAAGTCCGTGGCTACACCTTC.

The rearrangement links TRBV11-2 to TRBJ2-1; D not certain. The V gene lost 5 bases and the J gene lost 7 bases, with 15 bases spanning the gap. The CDR3 loop spans 14 amino acids. CDR1 is SGHAT, CDR2 FQNNGV, per germline. CDR3 sequence reads: CASSPPMAKNEQFF. The CDR3 DNA sequence: TGTGCCAGCAGCCCCCCTATGGCGAAGAATGAGCAGTTCTTC.

This clone was seen a handful of times. A much more abundant neighbour one base away suggests this may be a read error. The genes are TRBV27 and TRBJ2-4, with 7 positions matching TRBD1. CDR1 is MNHEY, CDR2 SMNVEV, per germline (reference sequence). There are 14 residues in the CDR3. V lost 10 bases to trimming and J lost 14 bases; unmatched junction nucleotides: 20. CDR3 coding DNA: TGTGCCATGAAAAACACGACGCCACCGGGACAGAAGTACTTC. It translates to CAMKNTTPPGQKYF.

By share of the sample, this clone is medium-sized. This chain connects TRBV5-5 to TRBJ1-5, with D tentatively TRBD1 (5 bases). V was clipped by 2 bases and J by 7 bases, with 16 bases between them. The CDR3 runs 15 residues. CDR1 is SGHKS, CDR2 YYEKEE, per germline (reference sequence). The CDR3 sequence is CASSFSHSGVQPQHF. CDR3 in DNA: TGTGCCAGCAGCTTTTCCCATTCGGGGGTGCAGCCCCAGCATTTT.

This clone was counted many times. The V gene is TRBV4-1, the J gene TRBJ1-5; D might be TRBD1 (5 bases). The CDR3 runs 17 residues. Between the trimmed V and J ends, which lost 2 bases and 2 bases, there was a span of 16 bases. Germline CDR1 MGHRA, CDR2 YSYEKL. The CDR3 region is CASSQRSIDRGNQPQHF. Written as DNA, the CDR3 is TGCGCCAGCAGCCAAAGATCGATCGACAGAGGCAATCAGCCCCAGCATTTT.

This clone was counted ten times or more. This rearrangement joins TRBV11-2 to TRBJ2-7, with 8 bases matching TRBD1. Germline V gene sequence: CDR1 SGHAT, CDR2 FQNNGV. The length of the CDR3 is 17 residues. V shed 1 base and J 6 bases; nucleotides not matched to a gene: 14. CDR3 protein: CASSLVLSTGVLREQYF. CDR3 in DNA: TGTGCCAGCAGCTTAGTCCTGTCGACAGGGGTTTTGCGCGAGCAGTACTTC.

The chain has TRBV6-1 and TRBJ2-7; 8 positions match TRBD1. The junction had 13 bases not matched to a gene; V was cut back by 8 bases and J by 4 bases. Germline CDR1 is MNHNS and CDR2 is SASEGT. The CDR3 contains 15 residues. The CDR3, as DNA: TGTGCCAGCGGCGAGAACACAGGGGGTGGGTACGAGCAGTACTTC. This encodes CASGENTGGGYEQYF.

This clone occurred a few times. The chain has TRBV7-3 and TRBJ2-7; D not certain. The germline gives CDR1 SGHTA, CDR2 FQGTGA. The V end lost 0 bases, the J end lost 1 base, and 4 bases lay between the germline ends. The CDR3 covers 13 residues. CDR3 region: CASSLTASYEQYF. The CDR3, as DNA: TGTGCCAGCAGCTTAACAGCATCCTACGAGCAGTACTTC.

This clone was counted between two and nine times. The genes are TRBV7-7 and TRBJ2-2, with D possibly TRBD2 on 5 matching bases. Trimming removed 4 bases at V and 5 bases at J, with 8 bases between. Germline CDR1 reads SSHAT; CDR2 reads FNYEAQ (reference sequence). This CDR3 has 13 residues. CDR3 bases: TGTGCCAGCAGCTCAGGACTTACCGGGGAGCTGTTTTTT. Protein: CASSSGLTGELFF.

In the case of this clone: The sample has other DNA sequences that encode this CDR3 too. The chain carries TRBV11-2 and TRBJ2-2; D is unclear. CDR3 length: 16 residues. V dropped 5 bases and J dropped 6 bases, with 19 bases sitting between them. CDR1 and CDR2 (germline): SGHAT, FQNNGV. The CDR3 DNA reads TGTGCCAGCAGCCTATTGGGTGCAGGTTTAGCCGGGGAGCTGTTTTTT. The encoded protein is CASSLLGAGLAGELFF. Supplemented by reference TRBV11-2 and TRBJ2-2, the full variable domain reads EAGVAQSPRYKIIEKRQSVAFWCNPISGHATLYWYQQILGQGPKLLIQFQNNGVVDDSQLPKDRFSAERLKGVDSTLKIQPAKLEDSAVYLCASSLLGAGLAGELFFGEGSRLTVL.

Remarks on this clone: This may be a read error, as it is one base from a much larger clone. Within the sample, other DNA sequences also encode this same CDR3. The chain recombines TRBV29-1 with TRBJ2-7; TRBD1 matches 8 bases. The ends lost 6 bases at V and 4 bases at J; junction bases unmatched: 11. The CDR3 totals 14 residues. CDR1 and CDR2 from the germline V gene are SQVTM and ANQGSEA. Here the CDR3 reads CSVRAGTGGYEQYF. The CDR3 DNA reads as TGCAGCGTGAGAGCCGGGACAGGAGGTTACGAGCAGTACTTC.

In this sample, this clone turned up many times. The rearrangement joins TRBV27 to TRBJ2-3; 7 nucleotides agree with TRBD1. The CDR3 totals 15 residues. V was pared by 0 bases and J by 5 bases, with 5 bases of the junction left unmatched. Per the germline V gene, CDR1 is MNHEY and CDR2 is SMNVEV (reference sequence). CDR3 sequence: CASSLSEGAKDTQYF. CDR3 in DNA: TGTGCCAGCAGTTTATCTGAGGGGGCCAAAGATACGCAGTATTTT.

This clone was detected many times. This chain joins TRBV5-1 and TRBJ2-7; tentative D call: TRBD2 (5 bases). Germline V CDR1 and CDR2: SGHRS, YFSETQ. This CDR3 has 14 amino acids. Trimming removed 0 bases from V and 0 bases from J, with 7 bases in between. The CDR3, as DNA: TGCGCCAGCAGCTTGGTGGACTTCTCCTACGAGCAGTACTTC. Its protein product is CASSLVDFSYEQYF.

The chain recombines TRBV4-2 with TRBJ2-7; D gene ambiguous. V was shortened by 5 bases and J by 2 bases, with 22 bases between the two germline ends. Germline CDR1 and CDR2: LGHNA and YNFKEQ. The length of the CDR3 is 17 residues. CDR3 DNA sequence: TGTGCCAGCAGCGGAGCCCAGACCGGGCTTACGCCCTACGAGCAGTACTTC. Protein sequence: CASSGAQTGLTPYEQYF.

The sample holds many counts of this clone. The CDR3 here is CASSMRPYNSPLHF. The CDR3 DNA reads as TGTGCCAGTAGTATGCGGCCGTATAATTCACCCCTCCACTTT. The J gene is TRBJ1-6, the V gene TRBV19, with D unclear. Germline V gene data show CDR1 as LNHDA and CDR2 as SQIVND (reference sequence). The CDR3 consists of 14 residues. V shed 3 bases and J shed 4 bases, with 7 bases lying between them.